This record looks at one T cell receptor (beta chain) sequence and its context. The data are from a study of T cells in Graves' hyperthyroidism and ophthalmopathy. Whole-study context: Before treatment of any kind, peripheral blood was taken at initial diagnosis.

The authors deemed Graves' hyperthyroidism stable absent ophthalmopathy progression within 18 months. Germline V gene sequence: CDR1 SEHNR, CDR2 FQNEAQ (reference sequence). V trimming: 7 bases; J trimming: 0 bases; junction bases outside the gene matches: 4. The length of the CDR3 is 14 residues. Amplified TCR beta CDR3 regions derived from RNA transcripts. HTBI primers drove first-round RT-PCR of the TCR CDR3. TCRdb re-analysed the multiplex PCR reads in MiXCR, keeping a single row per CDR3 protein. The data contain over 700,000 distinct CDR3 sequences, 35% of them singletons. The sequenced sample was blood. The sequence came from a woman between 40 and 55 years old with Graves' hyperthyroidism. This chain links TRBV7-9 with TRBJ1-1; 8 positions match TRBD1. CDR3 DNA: TGTGCCAGCAAAAGACAGGGGATGAACACTGAAGCTTTCTTT. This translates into CASKRQGMNTEAFF.